The clone carrying this T cell receptor (beta chain) was counted between two and nine times. A sample-barcoded 5' primer and a J-beta primer mix were used in a second PCR of roughly 7 to 11 cycles. From the 5' RACE reads, TCRdb called clonotypes with MiXCR, one entry per CDR3 protein. The sample records over 1,500,000 distinct CDR3 sequences, 30% to 40% being singletons. V trimming: 0 bases; J trimming: 9 bases; junction bases outside the gene matches: 16. The CDR3 covers 19 residues. The germline V gene encodes CDR1 SGHDN and CDR2 FVKESK. This sample stems from a study of blood T cells in healthy people across ages.

The sample comprised blood. The clonotype was recovered from a human donor in good health. The rearrangement uses TRBV14 and TRBJ2-1, with 11 bases that match TRBD2. The CDR3 DNA sequence: TGTGCCAGCAGCCAAGATTTAGCCCCCGGACTAGCGGGTCTCTTTGAGCAGTTCTTC. Its translation is CASSQDLAPGLAGLFEQFF.